This is a list of T cell receptor beta chains from one sample in a study of technical replicates of blood from several donors. Only in-frame clones appear in the TCRdb table, and some are missing; sequencing was by immunoSEQ multiplex PCR. Here the sample spans roughly 80,000 clones, 93% being singletons. What was sequenced was T cells isolated from PBMCs. The receptors were sampled from a human donor in good health. Each CDR3 is given with its conserved first and last residue. Fields, in order: D gene, J gene, V gene, clone size, CDR3 length, CDR3 DNA, CDR3 protein. D genes are given only for firm matches. The size entry is marked missing in some rows and otherwise reads once, few, many or a size class.

>TRBD2|TRBJ2-7|TRBV13|-|20
TGTGCCAGCAGCTTATTCTTTCCCGGACTAGCGGCTGCTAGCTCCTACGAGCAGTACTTC
CASSLFFPGLAAASSYEQYF
>-|TRBJ1-3|TRBV11-2|-|15
TGTGCCAGCAGCTTAGAGTCGAGCTCTGGAAACACCATATATTTT
CASSLESSSGNTIYF
>-|TRBJ2-2|TRBV4-1|-|16
TGCGCCAGCAGCCAGTTCACAGGGCCGGGGACCGGGGAGCTGTTTTTT
CASSQFTGPGTGELFF
>-|TRBJ2-1|TRBV20-1|-|9
TGCAGTGCGGAGATTGAGCAGTTCTTC
CSAEIEQFF
>-|TRBJ1-1|TRBV9|once|15
TGTGCCAGCAGCGTAGTAACAGCCATGAACACTGAAGCTTTCTTT
CASSVVTAMNTEAFF
>TRBD2|TRBJ2-5|TRBV7-9|-|14
TGTGCCAGCAGCGTGCCTAGCGGGAGAGAGACCCAGTACTTC
CASSVPSGRETQYF
>-|TRBJ2-1|TRBV9|-|14
TGTGCCAGCAGCGCTAAACTTTCTGTCGGTGAGCAGTTCTTC
CASSAKLSVGEQFF
>-|TRBJ1-1|TRBV10-1|-|13
TGCGCCAGCAGTGTGATGGCGAACACTGAAGCTTTCTTT
CASSVMANTEAFF
>-|TRBJ2-5|TRBV4-2|-|17
TGTGCCAGCAGCCAAGTTTTTCCGGGGGAGAAACAAGAGACCCAGTACTTC
CASSQVFPGEKQETQYF
>-|TRBJ1-1|TRBV18|-|13
TGTGCCAGCTCTGGACAGAGGAACACTGAAGCTTTCTTT
CASSGQRNTEAFF
>-|TRBJ1-5|TRBV6-1|-|12
TGTGCCAGCAAGACAGGTGATCAGCCCCAGCATTTT
CASKTGDQPQHF
>-|TRBJ1-1|TRBV28|-|14
TGTGCCAGCAGTTCGGGGTTGGGGAACACTGAAGCTTTCTTT
CASSSGLGNTEAFF
>-|TRBJ1-5|TRBV9|-|14
TGTGCCAGCAGCGCGGGACTTTCGGGTTCGCCCCAGCATTTT
CASSAGLSGSPQHF
>TRBD1|TRBJ1-2|TRBV19|once|16
TGTGCCAGTACCTTTCTAACCATGACAGGGGACGATGGCTACACCTTC
CASTFLTMTGDDGYTF
>TRBD2|TRBJ2-6|TRBV11-1|-|15
TGTGCCAGCAGGGGGGGGAGCTCTGGGGCCAACGTCCTGACTTTC
CASRGGSSGANVLTF
>-|TRBJ2-2|TRBV6-4|-|16
TGTGCCAGCAGTGACTCACTGGTCGCTGCCACCGGGGAGCTGTTTTTT
CASSDSLVAATGELFF
>TRBD2|TRBJ2-2|TRBV30|-|13
TGTGCCTGGAGTGACGGGGGAGGGGGGGAGCTGTTTTTT
CAWSDGGGGELFF
>-|TRBJ2-5|TRBV15|-|14
TGTGCCACCAGCAGAGATGCAGGTATCGAGACCCAGTACTTC
CATSRDAGIETQYF
>-|TRBJ2-1|TRBV10-3|-|12
TGTGCCATCTCGACTAGTCTGCATGAGCAGTTCTTC
CAISTSLHEQFF
>TRBD1|TRBJ1-2|TRBV7-9|-|14
TGTGCCAGCAGCCCGGGACAGGGGGCGTTCGGCTACACCTTC
CASSPGQGAFGYTF
>-|TRBJ1-5|TRBV6-4|-|14
TGTGCCAGCAGCCCGGGAGGCGTAAATCAGCCCCAGCATTTT
CASSPGGVNQPQHF
>TRBD1|TRBJ2-7|TRBV30|-|13
TGTGCCTGGAAACAGGGGGTAGCCTACGAGCAGTACTTC
CAWKQGVAYEQYF
>-|TRBJ2-3|TRBV27|-|11
TGTGCCAGCAGCTCGGGAGATACGCAGTATTTT
CASSSGDTQYF
>TRBD1|TRBJ2-1|TRBV10-3|-|14
TGTGCCATCAACGGCCAGGGGGAGTACAATGAGCAGTTCTTC
CAINGQGEYNEQFF
>-|TRBJ2-2|TRBV28|few|17
TGTGCCAGCAGTTTCCGAACCCGGGGGTCGGTGGGTGGGGAGCTGTTTTTT
CASSFRTRGSVGGELFF
>TRBD2|TRBJ2-3|TRBV6-1|-|14
TGTGCCAGCAGCCCCGGGGGGGCGGGAGATACGCAGTATTTT
CASSPGGAGDTQYF
>-|TRBJ1-4|TRBV4-1|-|13
TGCGCCAGCAGCCTACTCCGCCCGGAAAAACTGTTTTTT
CASSLLRPEKLFF
>TRBD2|TRBJ2-7|TRBV28|-|14
TGTGCCAGCAGTTTCGGGAGCGGGACCTACGAGCAGTACTTC
CASSFGSGTYEQYF
>TRBD1|TRBJ2-7|TRBV30|-|14
TGTGCCTGGAGTCGCCACAGGGGGCCCTACGAGCAGTACTTC
CAWSRHRGPYEQYF
>TRBD1|TRBJ2-5|TRBV5-1|-|14
TGCGCCAGCAGCACGGACAGGGACCAAGAGACCCAGTACTTC
CASSTDRDQETQYF
>-|TRBJ2-1|TRBV4-1|-|14
TGCGCCAGCAGCCCGCTCCCCCTAGCGAATGAGCAGTTCTTC
CASSPLPLANEQFF
>-|TRBJ2-7|TRBV4-1|-|14
TGCGCCAGCAGTCCCACAGGAGATACCTACGAGCAGTACTTC
CASSPTGDTYEQYF
>-|TRBJ1-4|TRBV4-1|-|15
TGCGCCAGCAGCCAAGTGGGAGGGGGAGGTGAAAAACTGTTTTTT
CASSQVGGGGEKLFF
>TRBD1|TRBJ2-7|TRBV5-1|-|15
TGCGCCAGCAGCCATACCCTCGGACAGGGGTATGAGCAGTACTTC
CASSHTLGQGYEQYF
>TRBD2|TRBJ2-1|TRBV7-9|-|19
TGTGCCAGCAGCTTACCGACCGGGACTAGCGGGAGTGCTAGCTATGAGCAGTTCTTC
CASSLPTGTSGSASYEQFF
>-|TRBJ1-2|TRBV2|-|13
TGTGCCACACAGGAGGAAGGGGGAGATGGCTACACCTTC
CATQEEGGDGYTF
>TRBD2|TRBJ2-3|TRBV5-1|-|16
TGCGCCAGCAGCTTGGGAGCGGGGGGACTCTCAGATACGCAGTATTTT
CASSLGAGGLSDTQYF
>-|TRBJ2-7|TRBV27|-|14
TGTGCCAGCAGTTCACAGGGAAAAGACTACGAGCAGTACTTC
CASSSQGKDYEQYF
>-|TRBJ2-7|TRBV5-4|-|18
TGTGCCAGCAGCTTGCCCCCCCTGGGTCAGGGGGAGGATCGCGAGCAGTACTTC
CASSLPPLGQGEDREQYF
>-|TRBJ1-3|TRBV11-2|many|14
TGTGCCAGCAGCTCGGGACACTCTGGAAACACCATATATTTT
CASSSGHSGNTIYF
>TRBD2|TRBJ2-5|TRBV28|-|13
TGTGCCAGCAGTTTACGGGGGGGAGAGACCCAGTACTTC
CASSLRGGETQYF
>TRBD1|TRBJ2-1|TRBV10-1|-|13
TGCGCCAGCAGTGAGATTAACAGGGGCGAGCAGTTCTTC
CASSEINRGEQFF